This T cell receptor (beta chain) was recorded in a study of T cell responses to AZD1222 COVID-19 vaccine. Libraries were prepared by immunoSEQ multiplex PCR; TCRdb keeps only in-frame clonotypes and omits some of them. The sample carries 150,000 to 200,000 clones, around 91% recorded once. The TCR sequence derives from an adult who received the AZD1222 COVID-19 vaccine. Sequences were derived from peripheral blood, sampled 28 days after the second AZD1222 dose.

CDR3 coding DNA: TGTGCCAGTAGGAGAGCGGGGGCGTACACCGGGGAGCTGTTTTTT. This translates into CASRRAGAYTGELFF. The chain uses TRBV19 and TRBJ2-2, with 8 bases identical to TRBD2. CDR3 length equals 15 residues. Germline lookup yields CDR1 LNHDA and CDR2 SQIVND (reference sequence). Losses at the gene ends were 6 bases for V and 3 bases for J; bases not matched to a gene: 6.